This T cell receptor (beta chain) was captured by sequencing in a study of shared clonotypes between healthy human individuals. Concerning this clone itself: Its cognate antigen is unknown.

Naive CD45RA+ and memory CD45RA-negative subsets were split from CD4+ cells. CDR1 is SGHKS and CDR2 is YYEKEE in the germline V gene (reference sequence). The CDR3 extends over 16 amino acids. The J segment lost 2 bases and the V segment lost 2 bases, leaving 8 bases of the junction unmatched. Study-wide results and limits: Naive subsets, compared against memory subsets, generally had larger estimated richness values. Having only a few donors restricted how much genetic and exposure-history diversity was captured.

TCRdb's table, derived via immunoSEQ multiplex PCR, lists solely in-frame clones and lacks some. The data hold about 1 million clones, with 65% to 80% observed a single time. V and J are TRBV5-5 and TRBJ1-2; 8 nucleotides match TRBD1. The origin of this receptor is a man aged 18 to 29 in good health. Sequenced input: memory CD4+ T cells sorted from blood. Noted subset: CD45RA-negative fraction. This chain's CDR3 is CASSFGRGRVNYGYTF. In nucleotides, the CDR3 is TGTGCCAGCAGCTTCGGCAGGGGGCGTGTAAACTATGGCTACACCTTC.